These T cell receptor beta chains were read from a single sample in a study of early T cells in non-severe SARS-CoV-2 infection. TCRdb processed the 5' RACE reads anew with MiXCR; each CDR3 protein has one entry. The profile shows 55,000 to 70,000 distinct CDR3 sequences, 11% of them singletons. The sequencing sample was made of whole blood. These receptors were obtained from an adult who was a healthcare worker with PCR-confirmed SARS-CoV-2 infection or an uninfected control (not recorded which). The CDR3 runs from the conserved cysteine through the conserved F or W. The D gene is left open where the match is weak. Rows give clone size only sometimes, using once, few, many, or a class for an expanded clone.

-,TRBV7-8,many,TRBJ1-1,CASSQGTYDTEAFF,TGTGCCAGCAGCCAAGGGACATACGACACTGAAGCTTTCTTT
-,TRBV7-6,-,TRBJ1-1,CASSLVPENTEAFF,TGTGCCAGCAGCTTAGTTCCGGAAAACACTGAAGCTTTCTTT
-,TRBV10-3,-,TRBJ1-1,CAISDFSAGNTEAFF,TGTGCCATCAGTGACTTTTCAGCGGGGAACACTGAAGCTTTCTTT
TRBD2,TRBV20-1,-,TRBJ2-2,CSASDSGSDPTGELFF,TGCAGTGCCTCGGACAGCGGGAGTGATCCCACCGGGGAGCTGTTTTTT
-,TRBV3-1,-,TRBJ2-1,CASSQGRPPMDEQFF,TGTGCCAGCAGCCAAGGGCGGCCTCCAATGGATGAGCAGTTCTTC
-,TRBV3-1,many,TRBJ1-2,CASSPLSRLGYTF,TGTGCCAGCAGCCCTTTAAGCCGATTGGGCTACACCTTC
-,TRBV18,-,TRBJ2-7,CASSRETGPKGYEQYF,TGTGCCAGCTCACGGGAAACCGGACCCAAAGGCTACGAGCAGTACTTC
TRBD1,TRBV20-1,many,TRBJ2-5,CSARDRAGGQETQYF,TGCAGTGCTAGAGATCGAGCAGGGGGCCAAGAGACCCAGTACTTC
TRBD2,TRBV11-2,many,TRBJ2-7,CASSQLSGRYPYEQYF,TGTGCCAGCAGCCAACTGAGCGGGAGGTACCCCTACGAGCAGTACTTC
-,TRBV5-1,-,TRBJ2-7,CASSSQPYEQYF,TGCGCCAGCAGCTCCCAACCCTACGAGCAGTACTTC
-,TRBV9,few,TRBJ2-3,CASSVGSVDTQYF,TGTGCCAGCAGCGTCGGTTCGGTGGATACGCAGTATTTT
TRBD2,TRBV28,many,TRBJ2-7,CATRESGRAYEQYF,TGTGCCACCCGAGAGAGCGGGAGGGCCTACGAGCAGTACTTC
-,TRBV3-1,-,TRBJ2-5,CASSQEATQYF,TGTGCCAGCAGCCAAGAAGCGACCCAGTACTTC
-,TRBV20-1,-,TRBJ2-5,CSARDWGRGGETQYF,TGCAGTGCTAGAGATTGGGGCCGAGGGGGTGAGACCCAGTACTTC
-,TRBV6-2/TRBV6-3,few,TRBJ2-1,CASKKVNEQFF,TGTGCCAGCAAAAAAGTTAATGAGCAGTTCTTC
TRBD2,TRBV7-9,few,TRBJ2-7,CASSLGLADSEQYF,TGTGCCAGCAGCTTGGGACTAGCGGATTCCGAGCAGTACTTC
TRBD2,TRBV11-2,many,TRBJ2-5,CASSSAGLEETQYF,TGTGCCAGCAGCTCGGCGGGACTAGAAGAGACCCAGTACTTC
TRBD2,TRBV7-2,-,TRBJ2-7,CASSPSGRAYYEQYF,TGTGCCAGCAGCCCAAGCGGGAGGGCCTATTACGAGCAGTACTTC
-,TRBV12-3/TRBV12-4,many,TRBJ2-6,CASSPSEGNSGANVLTF,TGTGCCAGCAGTCCGTCAGAGGGGAACTCTGGGGCCAACGTCCTGACTTTC
-,TRBV28,-,TRBJ1-6,CASRTPWVGNSPLHF,TGTGCCAGCCGAACCCCATGGGTAGGAAATTCACCCCTCCACTTT
-,TRBV24-1,-,TRBJ2-1,CATSADSYNEQFF,TGTGCCACCAGTGCTGACTCCTACAATGAGCAGTTCTTC
TRBD2,TRBV19,many,TRBJ2-1,CASRDSGRGTYNEQFF,TGTGCCAGTAGGGATAGCGGGAGAGGTACCTACAATGAGCAGTTCTTC
TRBD1,TRBV29-1,-,TRBJ1-5,CSVRQGKLNQPQHF,TGCAGCGTTCGACAGGGAAAACTCAATCAGCCCCAGCATTTT
TRBD1,TRBV19,-,TRBJ2-4,CASSVGTGIIQYF,TGTGCCAGTAGTGTAGGGACAGGGATCATTCAGTACTTC
-,TRBV11-2,-,TRBJ2-2,CASSGGTGIGEPFF,TGTGCCAGCAGCGGGGGAACAGGGATCGGGGAGCCGTTTTTT
-,TRBV28,many,TRBJ2-1,CASQAVGPSYNEQFF,TGTGCCAGCCAGGCCGTTGGACCCTCCTACAATGAGCAGTTCTTC
-,TRBV4-1,-,TRBJ2-4,CASSQVGLAKNIQYF,TGCGCCAGCAGCCAAGTAGGGCTAGCCAAAAACATTCAGTACTTC
-,TRBV6-1,few,TRBJ1-5,CASSDGISYQPQHF,TGTGCCAGCAGTGACGGCATCTCGTACCAGCCCCAGCATTTT
-,TRBV7-9,few,TRBJ2-4,CASSPLGGDNEAKNIQYF,TGTGCCAGCAGCCCCTTGGGGGGGGACAACGAAGCCAAAAACATTCAGTACTTC
-,TRBV7-9,few,TRBJ2-5,CASSSRLGGSYQETQYF,TGTGCCAGCAGCTCCCGGCTCGGGGGATCGTACCAAGAGACCCAGTACTTC
-,TRBV19,many,TRBJ1-5,CASSIGGSNQPQHF,TGTGCCAGTAGTATAGGGGGAAGCAATCAGCCCCAGCATTTT
-,TRBV20-1,few,TRBJ2-1,CSASSRGLAGHEQFF,TGCAGTGCTAGTAGCAGAGGTCTAGCAGGACATGAGCAGTTCTTC
-,TRBV6-6,-,TRBJ2-7,CASSFPDGRPSSYEQYF,TGTGCCAGCAGTTTCCCCGACGGAAGACCTAGCTCCTACGAGCAGTACTTC
TRBD2,TRBV29-1,few,TRBJ2-7,CSALTSGGTRGAYEQYF,TGCAGCGCGTTGACTAGCGGGGGTACAAGAGGAGCCTACGAGCAGTACTTC
-,TRBV2,few,TRBJ2-1,CASGVYRGGNEQFF,TGTGCCAGCGGAGTTTACAGGGGAGGCAATGAGCAGTTCTTC
-,TRBV28,few,TRBJ2-1,CATGDYNEQFF,TGTGCCACCGGGGACTACAATGAGCAGTTCTTC
TRBD2,TRBV29-1,few,TRBJ2-1,CSVAPVGLAGNEQFF,TGCAGCGTTGCCCCTGTAGGGCTAGCGGGAAATGAGCAGTTCTTC
-,TRBV21-1,many,TRBJ1-3,CASSRIPGRAFSGNTIYF,TGTGCCAGCAGCAGAATCCCGGGCAGGGCCTTCTCTGGAAACACCATATATTTT
-,TRBV5-4,many,TRBJ1-2,CASGGNDYGYTF,TGTGCCAGCGGGGGGAACGACTATGGCTACACCTTC
-,TRBV24-1,few,TRBJ1-1,CATRGAVNTEAFF,TGCGCCACGCGGGGGGCGGTGAACACTGAAGCTTTCTTT
TRBD2,TRBV20-1,many,TRBJ2-3,CSAEGLAGGGADTQYF,TGCAGTGCGGAGGGACTAGCAGGGGGAGGCGCAGATACGCAGTATTTT
-,TRBV6-2/TRBV6-3,few,TRBJ2-1,CASSVTLGEQFF,TGTGCCAGCAGCGTCACCCTTGGTGAGCAGTTCTTC
-,TRBV7-6,-,TRBJ1-1,CASSLGREAFF,TGTGCCAGCAGCTTGGGTCGAGAAGCTTTCTTT
-,TRBV28,many,TRBJ2-7,CASSLAGRSYEQYF,TGTGCCAGCAGTTTGGCGGGACGGTCCTACGAGCAGTACTTC
-,TRBV5-6,-,TRBJ1-3,CASSLRAPDNTIYF,TGTGCCAGCAGCCTCCGGGCCCCGGATAACACCATATATTTT
-,TRBV12-3/TRBV12-4,-,TRBJ2-3,CASSFVGYTDTQYF,TGTGCCAGCAGTTTCGTTGGCTACACAGATACGCAGTATTTT
-,TRBV19,many,TRBJ1-5,CAVTPGGGPQHF,TGTGCCGTTACACCGGGGGGAGGGCCCCAGCATTTT
-,TRBV6-6,-,TRBJ1-5,CASSYGVQPQHF,TGTGCCAGCAGTTACGGGGTTCAGCCCCAGCATTTT
TRBD2,TRBV3-1,few,TRBJ2-7,CASSQDTSGREGSYEQYF,TGTGCCAGCAGCCAAGATACTAGCGGGAGGGAGGGGTCCTACGAGCAGTACTTC
-,TRBV11-2,-,TRBJ2-7,CASSSPRGRHEQYF,TGTGCCAGCAGCTCCCCGAGGGGGAGGCACGAGCAGTACTTC
-,TRBV18,many,TRBJ1-2,CASSPQDRYGYTF,TGTGCCAGCTCACCACAGGACCGCTATGGCTACACCTTC
TRBD1,TRBV9,-,TRBJ2-1,CASSTGGARYNEQFF,TGTGCCAGCAGCACAGGGGGTGCCCGATACAATGAGCAGTTCTTC